The rows below give T cell receptor beta chains drawn from one sample of a study of T cell repertoires in cytomegalovirus infection. TCRdb recomputed calls from the reads with MiXCR, one row per CDR3 protein. The repertoire holds 200,000 to 250,000 distinct CDR3 sequences, with 22% as singletons. Sequencing input: CD8+ T cells from PBMCs. Source of these receptors: a human donor in good health (CMV status not recorded). Some clones in this sample may be carry-over from other donors' samples. The CDR3 runs from the conserved cysteine through the conserved F or W. D genes are given only for firm matches. Clone size is not always given. Where it is, it says once, few, many or a class for expanded clones.

j_gene | d_gene | abundance | v_gene | CDR3aa | CDR3nt
TRBJ2-1 | TRBD1 | many | TRBV11-2 | CASSLWGRQGTDEQFF | TGTGCCAGCAGCCTCTGGGGGAGACAGGGGACAGATGAGCAGTTCTTC
TRBJ2-6 | . | . | TRBV28 | CASSWGTPLGANVLTF | TGTGCCAGCAGTTGGGGGACACCGCTTGGGGCCAACGTCCTGACTTTC
TRBJ2-7 | . | few | TRBV28 | CASSSNPMRNEQYF | TGTGCCAGCAGTTCCAATCCCATGCGCAACGAGCAGTACTTC
TRBJ1-6 | . | many | TRBV7-2 | CASTVGAGGNNSPLHF | TGTGCCAGCACGGTTGGGGCGGGAGGAAATAATTCACCCCTCCACTTT
TRBJ2-1 | TRBD2 | few | TRBV6-1 | CASRLAGGPSNEQFF | TGTGCCAGCCGCCTTGCGGGGGGGCCAAGCAATGAGCAGTTCTTC
TRBJ2-7 | . | . | TRBV9 | CASSVAGGSTYEQYF | TGTGCCAGCAGCGTAGCGGGGGGCTCAACCTACGAGCAGTACTTC
TRBJ2-5 | . | few | TRBV4-1 | CASSQSDSWEGETQYF | TGCGCCAGCAGCCAGTCGGACAGCTGGGAGGGAGAGACCCAGTACTTC
TRBJ2-3 | . | once | TRBV7-6 | CASRWGPDPTDTQYF | TGTGCCAGCAGATGGGGGCCCGACCCCACAGATACGCAGTATTTT
TRBJ1-3 | . | . | TRBV29-1 | CSVEERGRAGNTIYF | TGCAGCGTTGAAGAGCGAGGCAGGGCTGGAAACACCATATATTTT
TRBJ1-1 | . | many | TRBV7-9 | CASSSGTNFNKAFF | TGTGCCAGCAGCTCCGGGACAAATTTCAACAAAGCTTTCTTT
TRBJ2-3 | TRBD1 | few | TRBV14 | CASSLPGQGTDTQYF | TGTGCCAGCAGCTTGCCGGGACAGGGCACAGATACGCAGTATTTT
TRBJ2-3 | . | . | TRBV29-1 | CSVEGGAIGARPDTQYF | TGCAGCGTTGAAGGAGGGGCTATCGGAGCCCGCCCAGATACGCAGTATTTT
TRBJ2-1 | TRBD1 | . | TRBV4-1 | CASSQGQGGEQFF | TGCGCCAGCAGCCAGGGACAGGGTGGGGAGCAGTTCTTC
TRBJ2-1 | TRBD2 | few | TRBV14 | CASSQAGGGARNEQFF | TGTGCCAGCAGCCAAGCCGGCGGGGGGGCCAGGAATGAGCAGTTCTTC
TRBJ1-1 | . | few | TRBV15 | CATSDKPGYTEAFF | TGTGCCACCAGCGATAAACCGGGGTACACTGAAGCTTTCTTT
TRBJ2-5 | . | few | TRBV6-6 | CASSRNVETQYF | TGTGCCAGCAGTCGTAACGTGGAGACCCAGTACTTC
TRBJ2-1 | TRBD1 | many | TRBV7-6 | CASSLTGDSYNEQFF | TGTGCCAGCAGCTTAACAGGGGACTCCTACAATGAGCAGTTCTTC
TRBJ1-1 | . | few | TRBV7-9 | CASSSVAGLNTEAFF | TGTGCCAGCAGTTCGGTGGCAGGGCTGAACACTGAAGCTTTCTTT
TRBJ2-1 | . | many | TRBV28 | CASSLWGITSYNEQFF | TGTGCCAGCAGTTTGTGGGGCATCACCTCCTACAATGAGCAGTTCTTC
TRBJ1-1 | . | . | TRBV7-9 | CASSLGGSEAFF | TGTGCCAGCAGCTTAGGGGGTTCTGAAGCTTTCTTT
TRBJ1-5 | . | few | TRBV7-9 | CASSRGPGEEHDQPQHF | TGTGCCAGCAGCCGGGGACCAGGGGAAGAACACGATCAGCCCCAGCATTTT
TRBJ2-3 | TRBD1 | many | TRBV28 | CASSSTGIVFRSTDTQYF | TGTGCCAGCAGTTCGACAGGGATCGTCTTTAGGAGCACAGATACGCAGTATTTT
TRBJ2-7 | TRBD2 | . | TRBV6-5 | CASSGLAGGLYEQYF | TGTGCCAGCAGTGGACTAGCGGGCGGCCTCTACGAGCAGTACTTC
TRBJ1-1 | . | many | TRBV12-3/TRBV12-4 | CASSPPGTLKGAFF | TGTGCCAGCAGCCCCCCCGGGACCCTCAAGGGAGCTTTCTTT
TRBJ2-2 | . | . | TRBV4-1 | CATRSSHPNTGELFF | TGCGCCACCAGGTCCTCTCATCCCAACACCGGGGAGCTGTTTTTT
TRBJ2-1 | TRBD2 | . | TRBV7-9 | CASSLGGRGGRYEQFF | TGTGCCAGCAGCTTAGGGGGGCGGGGGGGCCGGTATGAGCAGTTCTTC
TRBJ2-5 | . | . | TRBV9 | CASSPREGRIETQYF | TGTGCCAGCAGCCCCCGAGAGGGGCGAATAGAGACCCAGTACTTC
TRBJ2-7 | . | . | TRBV28 | CASSTWDGYEQYF | TGTGCCAGCAGTACCTGGGACGGCTACGAGCAGTACTTC
TRBJ1-2 | . | many | TRBV12-3/TRBV12-4 | CASSLTRPYGYTF | TGTGCCAGCAGTTTGACACGCCCCTATGGCTACACCTTC
TRBJ2-1 | . | . | TRBV12-3/TRBV12-4 | CASQKLVSSNEQFF | TGTGCCAGCCAGAAACTGGTCAGCAGCAATGAGCAGTTCTTC
TRBJ1-2 | . | . | TRBV20-1 | CSARTGTSYGYTF | TGCAGTGCTAGGACCGGGACGTCATATGGCTACACCTTC
TRBJ2-4 | . | . | TRBV7-3 | CASMEWRDALNGNIQYF | TGTGCCAGCATGGAATGGAGGGATGCCTTAAACGGAAACATTCAGTACTTC
TRBJ2-5 | . | many | TRBV7-6 | CASSLRLEETQYF | TGTGCCAGCAGCTTAAGGCTTGAAGAGACCCAGTACTTC
TRBJ1-5 | . | . | TRBV19 | CASTIINSNQPQHF | TGTGCCAGTACCATCATAAATAGCAATCAGCCCCAGCATTTT
TRBJ1-5 | . | few | TRBV6-2/TRBV6-3 | CASSYSRVGQPQHF | TGTGCCAGCAGTTACAGCAGGGTCGGGCAGCCCCAGCATTTT
TRBJ1-6 | TRBD1 | many | TRBV7-6 | CASSPKGANNSPLHF | TGTGCCAGCAGCCCCAAGGGGGCGAATAATTCACCCCTCCACTTT
TRBJ2-7 | . | . | TRBV13 | CASSARDRNYEQYF | TGTGCCAGCAGCGCCAGGGATCGTAACTACGAGCAGTACTTC
TRBJ2-5 | . | medium-sized | TRBV12-3/TRBV12-4 | CASSSRAEETQYF | TGTGCCAGCTCCTCCCGGGCAGAAGAGACCCAGTACTTC
TRBJ2-2 | TRBD1 | . | TRBV9 | CASSSQGTNTGELFF | TGTGCCAGCAGCTCACAGGGGACGAACACCGGGGAGCTGTTTTTT
TRBJ2-7 | TRBD1 | . | TRBV28 | CASRVGQGGYEQYF | TGTGCCAGCAGGGTGGGACAGGGGGGATACGAGCAGTACTTC